What follows are 19 T cell receptor beta chains derived from one specimen sequenced in a study of blood T cell repertoires in COVID-19. The method was immunoSEQ multiplex PCR; TCRdb's version includes in-frame clones alone and lacks a portion of them. The top ten clones hold about 7% of a sample with 150,000 to 200,000 clones, about 86% of them seen once. Material: peripheral blood. The receptors here all came from a middle-aged man with active or convalescent COVID-19.

A few counts support this clone. Other DNA sequences within the sample encode an identical CDR3. The chain couples TRBV5-6 to TRBJ2-7; 8 bases are shared with TRBD1. Germline V gene sequence: CDR1 SGHDT, CDR2 YYEEEE. The CDR3 covers 14 residues. J lost 4 bases, V lost 0 bases, and 3 bases had no gene match. The CDR3 DNA reads as TGTGCCAGCAGCTTGGTCCAGGGGGCATACGAGCAGTACTTC. It yields the protein CASSLVQGAYEQYF.

V usage is TRBV27 and J usage is TRBJ2-1, with 11 bases aligning to TRBD2. Germline values: CDR1 MNHEY, CDR2 SMNVEV (reference sequence). Germline trimming cut 7 bases from V and 7 bases from J; bases unmatched to any gene: 12. There are 16 residues in the CDR3. CDR3 bases: TGTGCCAGCACCCCGTCCCGGCTAGCGGGAGGAAATGAGCAGTTCTTC. Amino acids: CASTPSRLAGGNEQFF.

The chain has TRBV7-8 and TRBJ2-7; D gene ambiguous. Germline loops: CDR1 SGHVS, CDR2 FQNEAQ. The CDR3 runs to 11 residues. V was shortened by 4 bases and J by 4 bases, with 5 bases between the two germline ends. CDR3 sequence: CASSSRYEQYF. DNA of the CDR3: TGTGCCAGCAGCTCCAGATACGAGCAGTACTTC.

This clone was detected only once. The gene calls are TRBV19 and TRBJ1-2; D is uncertain. Per the germline V gene, CDR1 is LNHDA and CDR2 is SQIVND (reference sequence). V shed 6 bases and J shed 0 bases, with 11 bases lying between them. The CDR3 has 14 residues. The CDR3: CASSGSYTNYGYTF. In nucleotides, the CDR3 is TGTGCCAGTAGCGGTTCATATACTAACTATGGCTACACCTTC.

This clone was picked up one time. V is TRBV10-3 and J is TRBJ2-5; 11 bases align to TRBD2. Unmatched junction bases numbered 7, after V lost 7 bases and J lost 3 bases. The CDR3 has 15 amino acids. The germline V gene encodes CDR1 ENHRY and CDR2 SYGVKD. The DNA for the CDR3 is TGTGCCATCAATGATCCGACTAGCGGGGAAGAGACCCAGTACTTC. Its translation is CAINDPTSGEETQYF.

The chain is built from TRBV6-2 or TRBV6-3 and TRBJ2-3; 7 nucleotides match TRBD1. CDR3 length equals 18 residues. Germline CDR1 reads MNHEY; CDR2 reads SVGEGT. The V and J ends lost 0 bases and 2 bases, in that order; junction bases with no gene match: 11. The CDR3 loop is CASSYSGASGGTTDTQYF. DNA of the CDR3: TGTGCCAGCAGTTACTCTGGGGCGTCAGGGGGTACCACAGATACGCAGTATTTT.

This clone was recorded only once. The V call is TRBV13, the J call TRBJ2-1; 9 bases line up with TRBD2. Trimming cost V 6 bases and J 0 bases; bases outside gene matches: 6. This CDR3 contains 16 residues. The germline V gene encodes CDR1 PRHDT and CDR2 FYEKMQ (reference sequence). CDR3 sequence reads: CASSRGGRASYNEQFF. The CDR3 DNA sequence: TGTGCCAGCAGTAGGGGCGGGAGGGCCTCCTACAATGAGCAGTTCTTC. Full variable domain (rest looked up from reference TRBV13 and TRBJ2-1): AAGVIQSPRHLIKEKRETATLKCYPIPRHDTVYWYQQGPGQDPQFLISFYEKMQSDKGSIPDRFSAQQFSDYHSELNMSSLELGDSALYFCASSRGGRASYNEQFFGPGTRLTVL.

V gene TRBV24-1 combines with J gene TRBJ1-1; a weak D match, TRBD1 (5 bases). Germline V gene lookup returns CDR1 KGHDR and CDR2 SFDVKD. V lost 3 bases and J 10 bases, leaving 11 bases between the germline ends. The CDR3 contains 12 residues. The CDR3 loop reads CATSDGRAGAFF. Here the CDR3 DNA reads TGTGCCACCAGTGATGGCAGGGCTGGAGCTTTCTTT.

V is TRBV6-1 and J is TRBJ1-1; D gene ambiguous. The length of the CDR3 is 13 residues. CDR1 is MNHNS, CDR2 SASEGT, per germline. Trimming cost V 2 bases and J 8 bases, with 12 bases left between them. For the CDR3, the DNA is TGTGCCAGCAGTGAAATTAGAGGTAGGGAAGCTTTCTTT. This sequence encodes CASSEIRGREAFF.

The J gene is TRBJ1-5, the V gene TRBV7-2; a possible D gene is TRBD1 (6 bases). Trimming pared 1 base from V and 6 bases from J, leaving 10 bases between. The germline CDR1 and CDR2 sequences are SGHTA and FQGNSA. The length of the CDR3 is 14 residues. The CDR3 sequence: CASSLGGGAQPQHF. Here the CDR3 DNA reads TGTGCCAGCAGCTTAGGAGGGGGGGCTCAGCCCCAGCATTTT.

In the case of this clone: The junction and the germline gene differ at one end; a read error may be behind it. The chain recombines TRBV7-2 with TRBJ1-6; the D gene is possibly TRBD1 (6 bases). This CDR3 is 17 amino acids long. Looked up from germline, CDR1 is SGHTA and CDR2 is FQGNSA. In DNA form, the CDR3 reads TGTGCCAGCAGGTTAGACAGGTCTAGCTCCTATAATTCACCCCTCCACTTT. Amino acid sequence: CASRLDRSSSYNSPLHF. The entire variable domain, with the rest obtained from reference TRBV7-2 and TRBJ1-6, is as follows: GAGVSQSPSNKVTEKGKDVELRCDPISGHTALYWYRQSLGQGLEFLIYFQGNSAPDKSGLPSDRFSAERTGGSVSTLTIQRTQQEDSAVYLCASRLDRSSSYNSPLHFGNGTRLTVT.

The CDR3 loop is CASSPTLKGNQPQHF. The CDR3 DNA sequence: TGTGCCAGCAGCCCGACCTTGAAGGGGAATCAGCCCCAGCATTTT. This sequence joins TRBV7-8 and TRBJ1-5; TRBD1 is a possible D gene (5 bases). CDR1 and CDR2 from the germline V gene are SGHVS and FQNEAQ. The CDR3 consists of 15 residues. V lost 5 bases and J 4 bases, leaving 15 bases between the germline ends.

This chain connects TRBV6-5 to TRBJ1-2; no clear D gene. CDR3 size: 12 residues. Trimming took 6 bases from V and 3 from J, leaving 8 bases between them. The germline gives CDR1 MNHEY, CDR2 SVGAGI. DNA for the CDR3: TGTGCCAGCAGCGAGGGTGACTATGGCTACACCTTC. The encoded protein is CASSEGDYGYTF.

As concerns this clone: The junction differs from germline at one of its ends, possibly a read error. This chain joins TRBV3-1 (or the pseudogene TRBV3-2) and TRBJ1-2, with D unclear. There are 15 residues in the CDR3. Germline V gives CDR1 LGHDT, CDR2 YNNKEL (reference sequence). The chain's CDR3 is CASSQEKEKKHGYTF. The CDR3 DNA reads as TGTGCCAGCAGTCAAGAAAAGGAGAAGAAACATGGCTACACCTTC.

The chain carries TRBV15 and TRBJ2-3; 7 nucleotides match TRBD2. Germline V gene lookup returns CDR1 LNHNV and CDR2 YYDKDF (reference sequence). The CDR3 contains 17 residues. V lost 2 bases and J lost 1; bases outside the gene matches: 9. For the CDR3, the DNA is TGTGCCACCAGCAGACCCACTCTAGCGGAAGGCACAGATACGCAGTATTTT. Translated: CATSRPTLAEGTDTQYF. Filled out from reference TRBV15 and TRBJ2-3, the complete variable domain reads DAMVIQNPRYQVTQFGKPVTLSCSQTLNHNVMYWYQQKSSQAPKLLFHYYDKDFNNEADTPDNFQSRRPNTSFCFLDIRSPGLGDTAMYLCATSRPTLAEGTDTQYFGPGTRLTVL.

The CDR3 sequence: CASRGRIRDRDHNEQFF. The CDR3 DNA reads as TGTGCCAGCAGGGGAAGGATCCGGGACAGGGACCACAATGAGCAGTTCTTC. The J gene is TRBJ2-1, the V gene TRBV2; 9 bases are shared with TRBD1. The germline V gene has CDR1 SNHLY and CDR2 FYNNEI. J gave up 5 bases and V 6 bases, and 14 bases lay outside the gene matches. The CDR3 is made up of 17 amino acids. The full variable domain, in which reference TRBV2 and TRBJ2-1 provide the parts outside the CDR3, is EPEVTQTPSHQVTQMGQEVILRCVPISNHLYFYWYRQILGQKVEFLVSFYNNEISEKSEIFDDQFSVERPDGSNFTLKIRSTKLEDSAMYFCASRGRIRDRDHNEQFFGPGTRLTVL.

The chain couples TRBV5-5 to TRBJ1-4; D may be TRBD1 (5 bases). This CDR3 is built from 15 residues. V gave up 2 bases and J gave up 6 bases, with 14 bases separating them. Germline-derived CDR1 and CDR2 are SGHKS and YYEKEE (reference sequence). As DNA, the CDR3 is TGTGCCAGCAGCTTTGTACCCCCGACAGATGAAAAACTGTTTTTT. Translated, it gives CASSFVPPTDEKLFF.

This clone was seen only once. This chain links TRBV9 with TRBJ2-1; D not certain. Trimming stripped 4 bases from V and 2 bases from J, with 19 bases between. This CDR3 spans 17 amino acids. Germline CDR1 SGDLS, CDR2 YYNGEE. The CDR3: CASSPRDGLGPYNEQFF. The CDR3, as DNA: TGTGCCAGCAGCCCTCGCGACGGCCTTGGGCCCTACAATGAGCAGTTCTTC.

The rearrangement links TRBV9 to TRBJ2-2; the D gene is possibly TRBD2 (5 bases). Germline V lookup: CDR1 SGDLS, CDR2 YYNGEE. V lost 0 bases and J lost 6, with 9 bases in between. The CDR3 runs to 14 residues. This CDR3 reads CASSVGGWAGELFF. CDR3 sequence (DNA): TGTGCCAGCAGCGTAGGCGGGTGGGCCGGGGAGCTGTTTTTT.